This T cell receptor (beta chain) was documented in a study of Graves' ophthalmopathy and Graves' hyperthyroidism. The study, taken as a whole, reports: Detected in blood as well were most expanded thyroid clonotypes with frequency above 0.001.

The authors amplified TCR beta CDR3 regions from RNA transcripts. The workflow started with a first-round RT-PCR run with HTBI primers and then moved on to a second-round multiplex PCR. MiXCR, applied by TCRdb to the multiplex PCR reads, yields one record per CDR3 protein. Among about 740,000 distinct CDR3 sequences listed, 35% to 50% were seen once. Comments on this clonotype: The antigen remains unidentified.

The germline gives CDR1 SGDLS, CDR2 YYNGEE. The CDR3 runs 16 residues. Trimming cost V 4 bases and J 4 bases, with 20 bases left between them. Ophthalmopathy in the donors was of moderate-to-severe activity, with CAS ≥3, NOSPECS ≥4 and duration under 3 months. The diagnostic workup employed clinical symptoms, serum thyroxine, TRAb, thyroid ultrasound and orbital computed tomography. Sequencing was done on a sample of peripheral blood. The clonotype originates from an adult man with Graves' ophthalmopathy. V and J are TRBV9 and TRBJ2-5; D is unresolved. CDR3 sequence reads: CASSQRFSQNPETQYF. In DNA form, the CDR3 reads TGTGCCAGCAGCCAAAGATTTTCCCAGAACCCAGAGACCCAGTACTTC. Full variable domain (outside the CDR3, taken from reference TRBV9 and TRBJ2-5): DSGVTQTPKHLITATGQRVTLRCSPRSGDLSVYWYQQSLDQGLQFLIQYYNGEERAKGNILERFSAQQFPDLHSELNLSSLELGDSALYFCASSQRFSQNPETQYFGPGTRLLVL.